This is a list of T cell receptor beta chains from one sample in a study of radiation and T cells in renal cell carcinoma. Sequencing was performed with immunoSEQ multiplex PCR; in TCRdb, only in-frame clones are kept and a portion is missing. The sample carries 150,000 to 200,000 clones, roughly 90% recorded once. Source: blood, taken from a patient whose treatment included radiotherapy and nephrectomy. The source is a woman in her forties or fifties with renal cell carcinoma. The CDR3 runs from the conserved cysteine through the conserved F or W. Fields, in order: J gene, clone size, D gene, V gene, CDR3 protein, CDR3 DNA. The D gene is left open where the match is weak. A clone size is listed for some rows: how often the clone was seen (once, few, many), or a class if it is expanded.

j_gene: TRBJ1-2; abundance: -; d_gene: -; v_gene: TRBV30; CDR3aa: CASSGVANYGYTF; CDR3nt: TGTGCCTCCTCGGGGGTAGCTAACTATGGCTACACCTTC
j_gene: TRBJ1-2; abundance: few; d_gene: TRBD1; v_gene: TRBV6-6; CDR3aa: CASLDRESYGYTF; CDR3nt: TGTGCCAGCCTCGACAGGGAAAGTTATGGCTACACCTTC
j_gene: TRBJ2-3; abundance: once; d_gene: -; v_gene: TRBV5-1; CDR3aa: CASSPGADTQYF; CDR3nt: TGCGCCAGCAGCCCGGGGGCGGATACGCAGTATTTT
j_gene: TRBJ1-5; abundance: -; d_gene: -; v_gene: TRBV6-5; CDR3aa: CASSSNSGNQPQHF; CDR3nt: TGTGCCAGCAGTTCTAATTCAGGGAATCAGCCCCAGCATTTT
j_gene: TRBJ1-6; abundance: -; d_gene: -; v_gene: TRBV5-1; CDR3aa: CASSLDPSSYNSPLHF; CDR3nt: TGCGCCAGCAGCTTGGACCCTAGCTCCTATAATTCACCCCTCCACTTT
j_gene: TRBJ2-3; abundance: -; d_gene: -; v_gene: TRBV7-3; CDR3aa: CASSSGRGGSTDTQYF; CDR3nt: TGTGCCAGCAGCTCCGGTCGTGGAGGTAGCACAGATACGCAGTATTTT
j_gene: TRBJ2-7; abundance: -; d_gene: TRBD1; v_gene: TRBV9; CDR3aa: CASSLGQDPVYEQYF; CDR3nt: TGTGCCAGCAGCTTAGGACAGGACCCAGTTTACGAGCAGTACTTC
j_gene: TRBJ2-5; abundance: -; d_gene: -; v_gene: TRBV5-1; CDR3aa: CASSTYPQETQYF; CDR3nt: TGCGCCAGCAGCACCTACCCACAAGAGACCCAGTACTTC
j_gene: TRBJ2-5; abundance: -; d_gene: -; v_gene: TRBV9; CDR3aa: CASSVDHSRETQYF; CDR3nt: TGTGCCAGCAGCGTAGATCATAGTCGAGAGACCCAGTACTTC
j_gene: TRBJ1-2; abundance: -; d_gene: -; v_gene: TRBV7-9; CDR3aa: CASSFSLYGYTF; CDR3nt: TGTGCCAGCAGCTTTTCCCTCTATGGCTACACCTTC
j_gene: TRBJ1-1; abundance: -; d_gene: -; v_gene: TRBV2; CDR3aa: CASSEPDGIVDTEAFF; CDR3nt: TGTGCCAGCAGTGAGCCGGACGGCATCGTGGACACTGAAGCTTTCTTT
j_gene: TRBJ1-1; abundance: few; d_gene: -; v_gene: TRBV29-1; CDR3aa: CSVDVPWAPEAFF; CDR3nt: TGCAGCGTTGACGTGCCTTGGGCACCTGAAGCTTTCTTT
j_gene: TRBJ1-1; abundance: -; d_gene: -; v_gene: TRBV5-5; CDR3aa: CASSLLQGNTEAFF; CDR3nt: TGTGCCAGCAGCTTACTACAGGGAAACACTGAAGCTTTCTTT
j_gene: TRBJ2-5; abundance: -; d_gene: TRBD1; v_gene: TRBV5-4; CDR3aa: CASSRGQDQETQYF; CDR3nt: TGTGCCAGCAGCAGGGGGCAGGACCAAGAGACCCAGTACTTC
j_gene: TRBJ2-6; abundance: -; d_gene: -; v_gene: TRBV2; CDR3aa: CASREYSGANVLTF; CDR3nt: TGTGCCAGCAGGGAGTACTCTGGGGCCAACGTCCTGACTTTC
j_gene: TRBJ1-2; abundance: -; d_gene: TRBD1; v_gene: TRBV6-6; CDR3aa: CASSYAGQFSNYGYTF; CDR3nt: TGTGCCAGCAGTTACGCGGGACAGTTCTCTAACTATGGCTACACCTTC
j_gene: TRBJ1-2; abundance: -; d_gene: -; v_gene: TRBV5-5; CDR3aa: CASSLRAESNYGYTF; CDR3nt: TGTGCCAGCAGCTTGAGGGCAGAATCTAACTATGGCTACACCTTC
j_gene: TRBJ2-7; abundance: -; d_gene: TRBD1; v_gene: TRBV7-9; CDR3aa: CASSFTGTGIENEQYF; CDR3nt: TGTGCCAGCAGCTTCACCGGGACAGGGATAGAGAACGAGCAGTACTTC
j_gene: TRBJ1-4; abundance: -; d_gene: -; v_gene: TRBV18; CDR3aa: CASSPRVGNNEKLFF; CDR3nt: TGTGCCAGCTCACCACGGGTAGGGAATAATGAAAAACTGTTTTTT
j_gene: TRBJ1-2; abundance: -; d_gene: -; v_gene: TRBV6-1; CDR3aa: CASSEARYGGGYGYTF; CDR3nt: TGTGCCAGCAGTGAAGCACGGTACGGGGGAGGCTATGGCTACACCTTC
j_gene: TRBJ1-4; abundance: few; d_gene: TRBD1; v_gene: TRBV6-6; CDR3aa: CASSYGQGHEKLFF; CDR3nt: TGTGCCAGCAGCTATGGACAGGGGCATGAAAAACTGTTTTTT
j_gene: TRBJ2-1; abundance: -; d_gene: -; v_gene: TRBV6-5; CDR3aa: CASSLDSSSYNEQFF; CDR3nt: TGTGCCAGCAGCCTAGACAGTTCTTCCTACAATGAGCAGTTCTTC
j_gene: TRBJ2-7; abundance: -; d_gene: -; v_gene: TRBV30; CDR3aa: CAWSESTTRYF; CDR3nt: TGTGCCTGGAGTGAATCGACAACTCGGTACTTC
j_gene: TRBJ2-3; abundance: -; d_gene: TRBD2; v_gene: TRBV10-1; CDR3aa: CASSQERGGSDTQYF; CDR3nt: TGCGCCAGCAGCCAGGAGCGGGGGGGATCAGATACGCAGTATTTT
j_gene: TRBJ2-3; abundance: -; d_gene: -; v_gene: TRBV5-1; CDR3aa: CASSPWGTSSTDTQYF; CDR3nt: TGCGCCAGCAGCCCGTGGGGGACCTCTAGCACAGATACGCAGTATTTT
j_gene: TRBJ1-5; abundance: -; d_gene: -; v_gene: TRBV7-9; CDR3aa: CASSLGGGRQPQHF; CDR3nt: TGTGCCAGCAGCTTAGGCGGGGGGCGGCAGCCCCAGCATTTT
j_gene: TRBJ2-6; abundance: -; d_gene: -; v_gene: TRBV13; CDR3aa: CASSFRPRGANVLTF; CDR3nt: TGTGCCAGCAGCTTCAGACCCCGGGGGGCCAACGTCCTGACTTTC
j_gene: TRBJ1-2; abundance: once; d_gene: -; v_gene: TRBV27; CDR3aa: CASTFLGAVEGYTF; CDR3nt: TGTGCCAGCACTTTCTTAGGGGCGGTGGAAGGCTACACCTTC